This T cell receptor beta chain was profiled in a study of a mutant IDH1 vaccine in newly diagnosed glioma. Study details: Vaccination started 4-6 weeks after radiotherapy alone, or with temozolomide cycles. Treated patients had a mean age of roughly 40 years and an approximately 62% male, 37.5% female split.

Germline CDR1 MGHRA, CDR2 YSYEKL. J was trimmed by 4 bases and V by 3 bases; bases with no gene match: 6. This CDR3 is 15 amino acids long. This clone has more than one count but fewer than ten. The antigen remains unidentified. Sample time point: week 11, during vaccination. Vaccination used 300 ug of mutant IDH1 20-mer peptide per dose, with topical imiquimod. Repertoires were generated with immunoSEQ multiplex PCR, while TCRdb's copy carries only in-frame clones and drops some. Among around 20,000 clones listed, about nine tenths were seen once. The rearrangement uses TRBV4-1 and TRBJ1-2; TRBD1 matches 9 bases. This specimen consisted of PBMCs, obtained from a glioma patient whose treatment included an IDH1 peptide vaccine. This receptor was identified in a woman between 35 and 50 years old with glioma. This chain's CDR3 is CASSQGQGSLYGYTF. In DNA, the CDR3 is TGCGCCAGCAGCCAGGGACAGGGCTCACTCTATGGCTACACCTTC.